The 13 T cell receptor beta chains reported below all come from one sample, sequenced in a study of blood T cell repertoires in COVID-19. Some clones are missing from TCRdb's copy, which holds only in-frame ones; the method was immunoSEQ multiplex PCR. The repertoire includes 140,000 or so clones, about four fifths of them detected once, and roughly 8.2% sits in the top ten. Specimen: peripheral blood. The receptors derive from a human donor in a cohort sampled during active COVID-19.

As regards this clone: Sequence at one end of the junction differs from germline and may be a read error. V is TRBV28 and J is TRBJ1-2; D is perhaps TRBD1 (5 bases). The CDR3 spans 11 residues. CDR1 is MDHEN, CDR2 SYDVKM, per germline. The CDR3 DNA sequence: TGTGCCAGCAGTTTATTGCAGGGCCCATTCTTC. This translates into CASSLLQGPFF.

This chain uses TRBV28 with TRBJ2-6; D gene unclear. Trimming pared 3 bases from V and 4 bases from J, leaving 4 bases between. Per the germline V gene, CDR1 is MDHEN and CDR2 is SYDVKM. The CDR3 extends over 13 amino acids. The CDR3 region is CASSFPGANVLTF. As DNA, the CDR3 is TGTGCCAGCAGTTTCCCGGGGGCCAACGTCCTGACTTTC.

The chain employs TRBV21-1 and TRBJ2-7; TRBD2 is taken as the D call from the table, unchecked against the DNA. TRBV21-1 is a pseudogene segment. The CDR3 spans 21 residues. CDR3 DNA sequence: TGTGCCAGCAGCAAAGCCCCGGGACTAGCAAATTTTCCATCCCGCACCTACGAGCAGTACTTC. This translates into CASSKAPGLANFPSRTYEQYF.

The CDR3 nucleotides are TGTGCCAGCAGTCGGACAGGGCGTGGGTACGAGCAGTACTTC. Translation: CASSRTGRGYEQYF. This chain connects TRBV6-5 to TRBJ2-7; TRBD1 matches at 8 bases. The germline V gene encodes CDR1 MNHEY and CDR2 SVGAGI. The V segment lost 5 bases and the J segment 4 bases; nucleotides outside the gene matches: 7. The CDR3 is made up of 14 amino acids.

The chain uses TRBV28 and TRBJ2-2, with TRBD2 identical over 11 bases. Looked up from germline, CDR1 is MDHEN and CDR2 is SYDVKM. This CDR3 has 18 residues. Trimming removed 4 bases from V and 4 bases from J; junction bases left unmatched: 11. The CDR3 DNA follows: TGTGCCAGCAGTTACACTAGCGGGAGTCGGTGGATCACCGGGGAGCTGTTTTTT. Translated: CASSYTSGSRWITGELFF.

V is TRBV15 and J is TRBJ2-7, with 7 bases matching TRBD2. The length of the CDR3 is 16 residues. Germline trimming cut 2 bases from V and 0 bases from J; bases unmatched to any gene: 7. Germline V gene lookup returns CDR1 LNHNV and CDR2 YYDKDF (reference sequence). The CDR3 sequence is CATSRLAGTVSYEQYF. The CDR3 nucleotides read TGTGCCACCAGCAGATTAGCGGGCACTGTCTCCTACGAGCAGTACTTC.

The genes are TRBV19 and TRBJ2-6; 8 bases are shared with TRBD1. V dropped 8 bases and J dropped 0; count of bases not matched to a gene: 9. The CDR3 length is 17 residues. From germline, CDR1 is LNHDA and CDR2 SQIVND (reference sequence). The CDR3 spells CASAGTGKISGANVLTF. DNA for the CDR3: TGTGCCAGTGCCGGGACAGGAAAGATCTCTGGGGCCAACGTCCTGACTTTC.

The chain uses TRBV11-1 and TRBJ2-1; 9 bases align to TRBD1. The CDR3 runs 16 residues. Trimming at V came to 4 bases and at J to 6 bases, leaving 10 bases not matched to a gene. CDR1 and CDR2 (germline): SGHAT, FQDESV (reference sequence). In DNA form, the CDR3 reads TGTGCCAGCAGCTCCTACGACAGGGGGGCTTCCAATGAGCAGTTCTTC. Its translation: CASSSYDRGASNEQFF.

This chain links TRBV19 with TRBJ2-1; the D gene is possibly TRBD1 (6 bases). The CDR3 is 14 residues long. V lost 4 bases and J 0 bases, leaving 7 bases between the germline ends. Germline values: CDR1 LNHDA, CDR2 SQIVND (reference sequence). CDR3 DNA: TGTGCCAGTAGTACGGACAGCTCCTACAATGAGCAGTTCTTC. This codes for CASSTDSSYNEQFF.

J is TRBJ2-2 and V is TRBV6-5, with 10 positions matching TRBD2. CDR3 length equals 14 residues. The ends lost 8 bases at V and 5 bases at J; junction bases unmatched: 5. The V gene's germline CDR1 is MNHEY and CDR2 SVGAGI. The CDR3 loop is CASGASGSTGELFF. The CDR3 nucleotides read TGTGCCAGCGGGGCTAGCGGGAGTACCGGGGAGCTGTTTTTT.

The chain uses TRBV4-3 and TRBJ2-7, with 8 bases fitting TRBD1. The V segment lost 4 bases and the J segment 3 bases; nucleotides outside the gene matches: 5. CDR1 is LGHNA, CDR2 YSLEER, per germline. CDR3 length: 14 residues. The CDR3 nucleotides are TGCGCCAGCAGCCGAGACAGGGGAAACTACGAGCAGTACTTC. Translating it yields CASSRDRGNYEQYF.

This clone was counted between two and nine times. The chain recombines TRBV7-8 with TRBJ2-7, with 9 bases fitting TRBD1. In germline, CDR1 is SGHVS, CDR2 FQNEAQ. There are 13 residues in the CDR3. V was pared by 5 bases and J by 6 bases, with 5 bases of the junction left unmatched. The chain's CDR3 is CASSRGQGGEQYF. As DNA, the CDR3 is TGTGCCAGCAGCCGGGGACAGGGTGGCGAGCAGTACTTC.

The gene calls are TRBV14 and TRBJ1-1, with D unclear. The CDR3 extends over 13 amino acids. Germline V gene sequence: CDR1 SGHDN, CDR2 FVKESK. Trimming stripped 2 bases from V and 1 base from J, with 5 bases between. The CDR3 is CASSQRENTEAFF. CDR3 DNA sequence: TGTGCCAGCAGCCAACGGGAGAACACTGAAGCTTTCTTT. The variable domain in full, completed from reference TRBV14 and TRBJ1-1, reads EAGVTQFPSHSVIEKGQTVTLRCDPISGHDNLYWYRRVMGKEIKFLLHFVKESKQDESGMPNNRFLAERTGGTYSTLKVQPAELEDSGVYFCASSQRENTEAFFGQGTRLTVV.